Sequencing of this T cell receptor beta chain was carried out in a study of blood T cell repertoires in COVID-19. Study-wide context: Sites across the United States, Italy and Spain contributed samples from acute and convalescent COVID-19.

Per the original data handling: Amplification of reference gene primers provided the estimated nucleated cell counts. Here immunoSEQ multiplex PCR was the method, and the copy in TCRdb shows in-frame clones only, minus some. The DNA gave D and trimming, while V, J and clone size come from that table. Among 150,000 to 200,000 clones, about 86% were seen once, and the ten largest hold around 13%. The germline CDR1 and CDR2 sequences are KGHDR and SFDVKD. The CDR3 extends over 13 amino acids. Germline trimming cut 7 bases from V and 6 bases from J; bases unmatched to any gene: 7. Sequenced sample: peripheral blood. V usage is TRBV24-1 and J usage is TRBJ1-1, with TRBD1 matching 7 bases. The receptor was derived from a woman aged 65 to 85 with COVID-19, enrolled during active disease. CDR3: CATRGQYHAEAFF. CDR3 DNA: TGTGCCACCAGGGGACAGTACCACGCTGAAGCTTTCTTT.